This TCR beta chain originates from a study of OX40 agonist ivuxolimab in advanced cancers. Broader study findings: With doses of 0.1 to 3.0 mg/kg, CD4+ and CD8+ blood T cells had undergone clonal expansion by week 6.

Assay used: immunoSEQ multiplex PCR; TCRdb lists only in-frame clones, some missing. Of 100,000 or so clones in the sample, 92% were seen once. A few counts support this clone. The target antigen is unknown. Looked up from germline, CDR1 is MDHEN and CDR2 is SYDVKM. V lost 3 bases to trimming and J lost 7 bases; unmatched junction nucleotides: 8. This CDR3 spans 14 amino acids. J is TRBJ2-7 and V is TRBV28; 8 bases agree with TRBD1. The clonotype was recovered from an adult with an advanced solid tumor such as melanoma, head and neck, liver or kidney cancer. The material was CD4+ or CD8+ T cells sorted from blood, obtained in a trial of the OX40 agonist ivuxolimab. CDR3 residues: CASSFIPGGAEQYF. Here the CDR3 DNA reads TGTGCCAGCAGTTTTATACCAGGGGGCGCAGAGCAGTACTTC.